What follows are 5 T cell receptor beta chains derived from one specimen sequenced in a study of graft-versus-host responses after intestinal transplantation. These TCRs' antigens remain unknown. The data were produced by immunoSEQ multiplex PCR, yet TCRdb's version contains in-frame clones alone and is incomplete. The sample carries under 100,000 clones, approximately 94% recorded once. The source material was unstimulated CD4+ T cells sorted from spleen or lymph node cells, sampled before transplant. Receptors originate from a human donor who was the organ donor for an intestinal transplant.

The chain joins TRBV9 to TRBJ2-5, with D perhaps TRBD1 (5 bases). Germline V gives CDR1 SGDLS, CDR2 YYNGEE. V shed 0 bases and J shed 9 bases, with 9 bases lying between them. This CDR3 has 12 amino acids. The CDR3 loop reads CASSVGIGAQYF. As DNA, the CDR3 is TGTGCCAGCAGCGTAGGGATAGGGGCCCAGTACTTC.

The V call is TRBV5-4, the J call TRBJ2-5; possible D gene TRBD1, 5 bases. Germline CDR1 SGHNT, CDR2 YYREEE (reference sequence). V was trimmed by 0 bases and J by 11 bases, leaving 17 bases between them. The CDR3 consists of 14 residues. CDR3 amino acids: CASSLGVRGLEQYF. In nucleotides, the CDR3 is TGTGCCAGCAGCTTGGGGGTAAGGGGCTTGGAGCAGTACTTC.

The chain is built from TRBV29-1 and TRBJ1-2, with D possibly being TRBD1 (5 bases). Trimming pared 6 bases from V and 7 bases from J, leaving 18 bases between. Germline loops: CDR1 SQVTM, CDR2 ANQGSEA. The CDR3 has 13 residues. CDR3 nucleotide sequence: TGCAGCGTGAGACAGCTCAGCCTGGGTGGCTACACCTTC. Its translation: CSVRQLSLGGYTF. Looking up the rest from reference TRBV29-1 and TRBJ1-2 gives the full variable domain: SAVISQKPSRDICQRGTSLTIQCQVDSQVTMMFWYRQQPGQSLTLIATANQGSEATYESGFVIDKFPISRPNLTFSTLTVSNMSPEDSSIYLCSVRQLSLGGYTFGSGTRLTVV.

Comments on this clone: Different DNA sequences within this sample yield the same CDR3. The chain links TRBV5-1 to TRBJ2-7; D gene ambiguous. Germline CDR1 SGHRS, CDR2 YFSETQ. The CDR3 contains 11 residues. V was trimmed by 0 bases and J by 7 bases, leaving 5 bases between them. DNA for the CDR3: TGCGCCAGCAGCTTGGAGGGAGAGCAGTACTTC. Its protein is CASSLEGEQYF.

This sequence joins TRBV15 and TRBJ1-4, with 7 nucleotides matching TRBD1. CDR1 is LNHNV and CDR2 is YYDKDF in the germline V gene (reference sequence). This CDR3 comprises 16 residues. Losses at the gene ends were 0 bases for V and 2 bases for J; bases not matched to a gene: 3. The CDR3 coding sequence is TGTGCCACCAGCAGAGAGCGGGGACAGACTAATGAAAAACTGTTTTTT. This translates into CATSRERGQTNEKLFF.